What follows are 3 T cell receptor beta chains derived from one specimen sequenced in a study of blood T cell repertoires in COVID-19. Profiled with immunoSEQ multiplex PCR; TCRdb holds only in-frame clones, not every one. The sample consists of about 260,000 clones, 82% of them appearing once. The sequenced sample consisted of peripheral blood. The source is a woman older than 75 with acute or convalescent COVID-19.

The rearrangement links TRBV5-1 to TRBJ1-2, with 9 positions matching TRBD1. The CDR3 sequence is 14 residues long. The V gene end was trimmed by 6 bases and the J gene end by 2 bases; junction bases not matched to a gene: 5. Germline V gene lookup returns CDR1 SGHRS and CDR2 YFSETQ. In nucleotides, the CDR3 is TGCGCCAGCAAATACGGGACAGGGAACTATGGCTACACCTTC. This codes for CASKYGTGNYGYTF.

The chain carries TRBV7-2 and TRBJ1-6; D unresolved. CDR1 and CDR2 (germline): SGHTA, FQGNSA. This CDR3 region has 15 residues. Trimming removed 1 base at V and 6 bases at J, with 10 bases between. In DNA, the CDR3 is TGTGCCAGCAGCTTAGGGGCAGGAACTAATTCACCCCTCCACTTT. It translates to CASSLGAGTNSPLHF.

The J gene is TRBJ1-1, the V gene TRBV7-6; D gene ambiguous. This CDR3 spans 13 amino acids. V was clipped by 3 bases and J by 3 bases, with 8 bases between them. Germline V CDR1 and CDR2: SGHVS, FNYEAQ. Here the CDR3 reads CASSFRRDTEAFF. The CDR3 DNA reads TGTGCCAGCAGCTTCCGACGGGACACTGAAGCTTTCTTT.